This T cell receptor beta chain emerged from a study of glioma-infiltrating T cells. The iRepertoire nested amplicon-rescue multiplex PCR amplified TCR alpha and beta CDR3s from RNA. TCRdb re-derived calls from the multiplex PCR reads in MiXCR, one entry per CDR3 protein. The sample contains around 170,000 distinct CDR3 sequences, roughly two fifths of which appear only once. Remarks on this clonotype: It may be a read error: a sequence one base away is much more abundant.

Germline lookup yields CDR1 SGHAT and CDR2 FQNNGV. There are 15 residues in the CDR3. Trimming took off 2 bases at V and 0 bases at J, with 9 bases between the two ends. The sequenced sample consisted of glioma tissue, nonneoplastic brain tissue, or PBMCs (not recorded which). The TCR sequence derives from a human donor with low-grade glioma or glioblastoma, undergoing nonglioma brain surgery, or in good health (not recorded which). The chain uses TRBV11-2 and TRBJ2-3; a weak D match, TRBD1 (6 bases). CDR3 residues: CASSLQGSSTDTQYF. In nucleotides, the CDR3 is TGTGCCAGCAGCTTACAGGGGTCGAGCACAGATACGCAGTATTTT.